The 27 T cell receptor beta chains in this list originate from one sample, sequenced in a study of response to subunit inactivated influenza vaccine. TCRdb recomputed calls from the RT-PCR reads with MiXCR, one row per CDR3 protein. The sample contains about 780,000 distinct CDR3 sequences, approximately 17% of which appear only once. The starting material was PBMCs from blood, obtained about 5 days after vaccination. The receptors derive from a man aged 50-60 years who received an inactivated influenza vaccine.

This clonotype was detected a few times. This chain joins TRBV29-1 and TRBJ2-1; D call uncertain. V lost 4 bases and J 8 bases, leaving 9 bases between the germline ends. The germline gives CDR1 SQVTM, CDR2 ANQGSEA. The CDR3 runs 11 residues. Written as DNA, the CDR3 is TGCAGCGTTGCCGTATGGGATGAGCAGTTCTTC. Its translation is CSVAVWDEQFF.

This chain uses TRBV7-9 with TRBJ2-1; D is unresolved. V lost 5 bases to trimming and J lost 7 bases, with 9 bases between them. Germline values: CDR1 SEHNR, CDR2 FQNEAQ (reference sequence). The CDR3 is 12 amino acids. DNA of the CDR3: TGTGCCAGCAGCCCTACTTGGAATGAGCAGTTCTTC. It encodes CASSPTWNEQFF.

This clonotype has only a few counts. This chain joins TRBV5-1 and TRBJ2-1, with a tentative D call TRBD1 (5 bases). V gave up 5 bases and J gave up 9 bases, with 12 bases separating them. Per the germline V gene, CDR1 is SGHRS and CDR2 is YFSETQ. The CDR3 consists of 12 residues. CDR3 DNA sequence: TGCGCCAGCAGTTCAATCGACAGTGAGCAGTTCTTC. This gives the protein CASSSIDSEQFF.

The chain has TRBV24-1 and TRBJ2-1; 11 bases line up with TRBD2. The J segment lost 9 bases and the V segment lost 4 bases, leaving 10 bases of the junction unmatched. There are 16 residues in the CDR3. CDR1 and CDR2 (germline): KGHDR, SFDVKD. CDR3 sequence: CATSDSGTSGRPEQFF. The DNA for the CDR3 is TGTGCCACCAGTGACTCCGGGACTAGCGGAAGACCTGAGCAGTTCTTC.

This clonotype was observed a few times. The chain joins TRBV5-6 to TRBJ1-6; 7 nucleotides agree with TRBD1. Germline-derived CDR1 and CDR2 are SGHDT and YYEEEE. The J segment lost 5 bases and the V segment lost 4 bases, leaving 9 bases of the junction unmatched. The CDR3 length is 16 residues. The CDR3 DNA reads TGTGCCAGCAGCCTGAGGGTGGGACAGAATAATTCACCCCTCCACTTT. Its translation is CASSLRVGQNNSPLHF.

This clonotype was observed a few times. V gene TRBV6-1 combines with J gene TRBJ1-4, with TRBD1 identical over 8 bases. In germline, CDR1 is MNHNS, CDR2 SASEGT. The junction had 9 bases not matched to a gene; V was cut back by 4 bases and J by 5 bases. This CDR3 has 16 residues. In DNA, the CDR3 is TGTGCCAGCAGTGCCAGTCCGGGACAGGCGAATGAAAAACTGTTTTTT. Translating gives CASSASPGQANEKLFF.

This clonotype was found a few times. The V and J genes are TRBV20-1 and TRBJ2-5; D might be TRBD1 or TRBD2, each matching 5 bases. The CDR3 has 16 residues. V gave up 5 bases and J gave up 2 bases, with 21 bases separating them. From germline, CDR1 is DFQATT and CDR2 SNEGSKA (reference sequence). CDR3 DNA sequence: TGCAGTGCTCCGAGGGGCGGCCGGATTTTTCAAGAGACCCAGTACTTC. Translation: CSAPRGGRIFQETQYF.

The chain is built from TRBV27 and TRBJ2-7; 10 bases line up with TRBD2. This CDR3 is built from 19 residues. Germline values: CDR1 MNHEY, CDR2 SMNVEV (reference sequence). J gave up 6 bases and V 0 bases, and 17 bases lay outside the gene matches. CDR3 region: CASSLSPSSGSVVFSEQYF. DNA for the CDR3: TGTGCCAGCAGTTTATCCCCCTCTAGCGGGAGCGTTGTCTTTTCCGAGCAGTACTTC.

The table lists this clonotype with a few counts. V usage is TRBV20-1 and J usage is TRBJ1-6; 7 bases are shared with TRBD1. Germline-derived CDR1 and CDR2 are DFQATT and SNEGSKA (reference sequence). The junction had 8 bases not matched to a gene; V was cut back by 1 base and J by 5 bases. The CDR3 is made up of 16 amino acids. The CDR3 DNA is TGCAGTGCTAGAGGAGGGGGCCGGGTCCATAATTCACCCCTCCACTTT. Protein sequence: CSARGGGRVHNSPLHF.

This sequence joins TRBV5-1 and TRBJ2-4; 7 bases align to TRBD1. The germline V gene has CDR1 SGHRS and CDR2 YFSETQ. The CDR3 spans 14 residues. J gave up 8 bases and V 6 bases, and 11 bases lay outside the gene matches. As DNA, the CDR3 is TGCGCCAGCAAACTCTTTTCAACAGGGGACATTCAGTACTTC. This translates into CASKLFSTGDIQYF.

The J gene is TRBJ2-7, the V gene TRBV20-1; 9 bases are shared with TRBD1. V lost 0 bases to trimming and J lost 5 bases; unmatched junction nucleotides: 8. Germline V gives CDR1 DFQATT, CDR2 SNEGSKA (reference sequence). The CDR3 length is 15 residues. DNA for the CDR3: TGCAGTGCTAGAGACCCCGGAGGGGACAGGGACGAGCAGTACTTC. Translated: CSARDPGGDRDEQYF.

This clonotype was observed a few times. This chain joins TRBV4-3 and TRBJ2-2, with D maybe TRBD1 (6 bases). Germline-derived CDR1 and CDR2 are LGHNA and YSLEER. CDR3 length: 15 residues. V was pared by 4 bases and J by 0 bases, with 9 bases between. The CDR3 protein is CASSPGDANTGELFF. In DNA, the CDR3 is TGCGCCAGCAGCCCAGGGGACGCGAACACCGGGGAGCTGTTTTTT.

This clonotype was seen more than once but under ten times. The genes are TRBV20-1 and TRBJ2-3; no clear D gene. The CDR3 consists of 12 residues. Between the trimmed V and J ends, which lost 2 bases and 2 bases, there was a span of 5 bases. Germline V gene sequence: CDR1 DFQATT, CDR2 SNEGSKA (reference sequence). The CDR3: CSARHHTDTQYF. The CDR3 DNA reads TGCAGTGCTAGACACCACACAGATACGCAGTATTTT.

This clonotype came up a few times. This chain links TRBV6-5 with TRBJ1-2; D unresolved. CDR3 size: 12 residues. V shed 5 bases and J shed 7 bases, with 11 bases lying between them. Germline loops: CDR1 MNHEY, CDR2 SVGAGI. CDR3 sequence: CASSPGESGYTF. The CDR3 DNA is TGTGCCAGCAGTCCCGGGGAGAGTGGCTACACCTTC.

This clonotype has ten or more counts. This sequence joins TRBV7-9 and TRBJ1-6; D uncertain. The CDR3 loop spans 14 amino acids. Per the germline V gene, CDR1 is SEHNR and CDR2 is FQNEAQ (reference sequence). V was trimmed by 0 bases and J by 14 bases, leaving 14 bases between them. CDR3 region: CASSLATVDYSLHF. CDR3 bases: TGTGCCAGCAGCTTAGCGACGGTCGACTACTCCCTCCACTTT.

A word on this clonotype: A read error is possible here, since a much larger clone lies one base away. This sequence joins TRBV20-1 and TRBJ2-7; D may correspond to TRBD1 or TRBD2 (5 bases each). The CDR3 runs to 15 residues. V dropped 0 bases and J dropped 7 bases, with 19 bases sitting between them. Per germline, CDR1 DFQATT and CDR2 SNEGSKA (reference sequence). The CDR3 is CSAREGRAVLSEQYF. DNA for the CDR3: TGCAGTGCTAGAGAGGGGCGGGCCGTCCTAAGTGAGCAGTACTTC.

DNA for the CDR3: TGTGCCAGCAGCCAAGTGAGGTCCCTCGAGCAGTACTTC. Protein: CASSQVRSLEQYF. The chain has TRBV3-1 and TRBJ2-7; no reliable D call. The V and J ends lost 1 base and 6 bases respectively, with 10 bases between them. Germline V gives CDR1 LGHDT, CDR2 YNNKEL (reference sequence). The CDR3 spans 13 residues.

This clonotype occurred many times. This sequence joins TRBV12-3 or TRBV12-4 and TRBJ2-3; 10 bases fit TRBD1. With 5 bases clipped from V and 5 bases from J, the junction kept 7 bases outside the gene matches. The length of the CDR3 is 15 residues. CDR3 protein: CASSLRQGARDTQYF. The CDR3 DNA sequence: TGTGCCAGCAGTCTCCGACAGGGGGCGAGAGATACGCAGTATTTT.

Many counts were recorded for this clonotype. The rearrangement links TRBV6-1 to TRBJ2-6; the D gene is possibly TRBD2 (6 bases). The CDR3 extends over 16 amino acids. V was trimmed by 10 bases and J by 0 bases, leaving 16 bases between them. Looked up from germline, CDR1 is MNHNS and CDR2 is SASEGT. The CDR3 bases are TGTGCCACCCTGGGGGACTTATACTCTGGGGCCAACGTCCTGACTTTC. It specifies CATLGDLYSGANVLTF.

This clonotype was found a few times. The V call is TRBV7-9, the J call TRBJ2-5; 8 nucleotides align to TRBD2. Per germline, CDR1 SEHNR and CDR2 FQNEAQ (reference sequence). V shed 4 bases and J 5 bases; nucleotides not matched to a gene: 12. This CDR3 has 16 amino acids. The CDR3 reads CASSSGTRPGAETQYF. CDR3 in DNA: TGTGCCAGCAGCTCCGGGACTAGACCCGGGGCCGAGACCCAGTACTTC.

This chain links TRBV20-1 with TRBJ2-5; possible D gene TRBD1, 5 bases. Trimming stripped 2 bases from V and 2 bases from J, with 12 bases between. There are 14 residues in the CDR3. Per germline, CDR1 DFQATT and CDR2 SNEGSKA (reference sequence). The CDR3 here is CSARIRAFQETQYF. The CDR3 region has the DNA TGCAGTGCTAGAATCAGGGCTTTTCAAGAGACCCAGTACTTC.

This clonotype was observed a handful of times. The rearrangement links TRBV29-1 to TRBJ2-3; D not resolved. The germline gives CDR1 SQVTM, CDR2 ANQGSEA. The CDR3 has 15 residues. V lost 0 bases, J lost 5 bases, and 15 bases lay in between. The CDR3 loop is CSVEEAGLGLDTQYF. The CDR3 DNA is TGCAGCGTTGAAGAGGCAGGTTTGGGATTAGATACGCAGTATTTT.

The chain combines TRBV30 with TRBJ2-1; the D gene is possibly TRBD2 (6 bases). Trimming took 4 bases from V and 10 from J, leaving 17 bases between them. The germline V gene encodes CDR1 GTSNPN and CDR2 SVGIG (reference sequence). The CDR3 is made up of 13 amino acids. The CDR3 DNA is TGTGCCTGGAATTTAGACCGGGGGACGGAGCAGTTCTTC. Translating gives CAWNLDRGTEQFF.

This clonotype turned up a few times. This rearrangement joins TRBV10-3 to TRBJ2-3, with 10 bases that match TRBD2. Germline values: CDR1 ENHRY, CDR2 SYGVKD. This CDR3 spans 15 amino acids. V trimming: 6 bases; J trimming: 2 bases; junction bases outside the gene matches: 5. CDR3 residues: CAIRSSGGFTDTQYF. The CDR3 coding sequence is TGTGCCATCAGAAGTAGCGGGGGGTTCACAGATACGCAGTATTTT.

The sample holds a few counts of this clonotype. The chain has TRBV20-1 and TRBJ1-5; D is uncertain. Germline V gives CDR1 DFQATT, CDR2 SNEGSKA (reference sequence). V lost 3 bases and J 6 bases, leaving 12 bases between the germline ends. The CDR3 totals 13 residues. The CDR3 sequence is CSASRGTAQPQHF. The CDR3 DNA is TGCAGTGCTAGTCGGGGAACTGCTCAGCCCCAGCATTTT.

This clonotype came up a few times. The chain couples TRBV20-1 to TRBJ2-3, with 10 bases fitting TRBD2. CDR1 is DFQATT, CDR2 SNEGSKA, per germline (reference sequence). After removal of 4 bases from V and 1 base from J, the junction contained 5 bases not matched to a gene. The CDR3 contains 15 residues. CDR3 loop: CSATSGGGGTDTQYF. CDR3 DNA sequence: TGCAGTGCTACTAGCGGGGGAGGTGGCACAGATACGCAGTATTTT.

The chain combines TRBV5-6 with TRBJ2-5; D assignment may be TRBD1 or TRBD2 (5 bases each). The germline V and J ends were trimmed by 7 bases and 5 bases, with 15 bases remaining between them. The CDR3 loop spans 13 amino acids. The germline CDR1 and CDR2 sequences are SGHDT and YYEEEE. DNA of the CDR3: TGTGCCAGCTGGATCTGGGACGGGGAGACCCAGTACTTC. Encoded protein: CASWIWDGETQYF.